What follows are 18 T cell receptor beta chains derived from one specimen sequenced in a study of CD8+ T cells in alopecia areata. The sequencing template was cDNA reverse transcribed from extracted RNA. Assay: immunoSEQ multiplex PCR; the TCRdb copy retains only in-frame clones and omits some. Here the sample spans some 150,000 clones, around 55% being singletons. The sample in question was CD8+ T cells sorted from blood, obtained at week 0. These receptors were obtained from a human donor with alopecia areata.

The chain carries TRBV7-9 and TRBJ2-7; D gene unclear. Germline V gene data show CDR1 as SEHNR and CDR2 as FQNEAQ (reference sequence). CDR3 length equals 15 residues. V was pared by 5 bases and J by 9 bases, with 23 bases between. The DNA for the CDR3 is TGTGCCAGCAGCCGGGCTGAGAAGGCCGAGATCGGGCAGTACTTC. This translates into CASSRAEKAEIGQYF. The full variable domain, in which reference TRBV7-9 and TRBJ2-7 provide the parts outside the CDR3, is DTGVSQNPRHKITKRGQNVTFRCDPISEHNRLYWYRQTLGQGPEFLTYFQNEAQLEKSRLLSDRFSAERPKGSFSTLEIQRTEQGDSAMYLCASSRAEKAEIGQYFGPGTRLTVT.

The chain links TRBV19 to TRBJ1-2, with D possibly TRBD1 on 5 matching bases. Trimming shortened V by 7 bases and J by 3 bases, and 12 bases separated the two germline ends. This CDR3 spans 13 amino acids. Germline V CDR1 and CDR2: LNHDA, SQIVND (reference sequence). The CDR3 here is CASTSRDDYGYTF. DNA of the CDR3: TGTGCCAGTACGTCCAGGGACGACTATGGCTACACCTTC.

Here the CDR3 reads CSAYRGENTEAFF. The CDR3 DNA is TGCAGCGCTTACAGGGGAGAGAACACTGAAGCTTTCTTT. V gene TRBV29-1 combines with J gene TRBJ1-1; 7 bases are shared with TRBD1. The CDR3 totals 13 residues. V lost 7 bases and J lost 1; bases outside the gene matches: 6. The germline V gene encodes CDR1 SQVTM and CDR2 ANQGSEA.

The rearrangement uses TRBV2 and TRBJ1-2; 7 bases fit TRBD1. Germline lookup yields CDR1 SNHLY and CDR2 FYNNEI. CDR3 length equals 16 residues. Trimming at V came to 0 bases and at J to 6 bases, leaving 10 bases not matched to a gene. The CDR3 DNA reads TGTGCCAGCAGTGAAGCCCCTTTGACAGGGTCGGATGGCTACACCTTC. This codes for CASSEAPLTGSDGYTF.

The chain couples TRBV4-1 to TRBJ1-4, with D unresolved. Per the germline V gene, CDR1 is MGHRA and CDR2 is YSYEKL. This CDR3 has 13 amino acids. Trimming cost V 0 bases and J 4 bases, with 3 bases left between them. CDR3 sequence (DNA): TGCGCCAGCAGCCAAGAGGTTAATGAAAAACTGTTTTTT. It yields the protein CASSQEVNEKLFF.

This clone was seen a handful of times. The chain joins TRBV6-5 to TRBJ2-2, with 11 bases lining up with TRBD2. The CDR3 spans 15 residues. Germline CDR1 is MNHEY and CDR2 is SVGAGI. The trim removed 7 bases at V and 6 bases at J, leaving 7 bases unmatched. CDR3 nucleotide sequence: TGTGCCAGCAACATAGGGACTAGCGGCCCCGGGGAGCTGTTTTTT. It yields the protein CASNIGTSGPGELFF.

The chain joins TRBV29-1 to TRBJ2-7; unclear D gene. V gave up 4 bases and J gave up 3 bases, with 13 bases separating them. The CDR3 runs 13 residues. Germline CDR1 is SQVTM and CDR2 is ANQGSEA. CDR3 loop: CSVVSGVDYEQYF. As DNA, the CDR3 is TGCAGCGTTGTGTCTGGGGTCGACTACGAGCAGTACTTC.

The chain joins TRBV29-1 to TRBJ1-1; the D is unclear. The CDR3 sequence is 14 residues long. Trimming cost V 3 bases and J 4 bases, with 15 bases left between them. Germline lookup yields CDR1 SQVTM and CDR2 ANQGSEA. The CDR3 protein is CSVDPDNSGTEAFF. In nucleotides, the CDR3 is TGCAGCGTTGACCCCGACAATTCTGGCACTGAAGCTTTCTTT.

V and J are TRBV4-3 and TRBJ2-7; 7 positions match TRBD1. Germline assignment: CDR1 LGHNA and CDR2 YSLEER. With 0 bases clipped from V and 7 bases from J, the junction kept 9 bases outside the gene matches. CDR3 size: 15 residues. The CDR3 bases are TGCGCCAGCAGCCAAGAGGTTGGAACAGGGGCTGAGCAGTACTTC. Protein sequence: CASSQEVGTGAEQYF.

This clone was counted between two and nine times. J is TRBJ1-1 and V is TRBV10-2; unclear D gene. V shed 4 bases and J shed 8 bases, with 8 bases lying between them. This CDR3 spans 11 amino acids. The germline CDR1 and CDR2 sequences are WSHSY and SAAADI. As DNA, the CDR3 is TGCGCCAGCAGTGGACGGAAAGAAGCTTTCTTT. It encodes CASSGRKEAFF.

There are a few counts of this clone. This chain joins TRBV13 and TRBJ1-1, with D hard to call. The CDR3 contains 15 residues. Germline values: CDR1 PRHDT, CDR2 FYEKMQ (reference sequence). The ends were cut back, 0 bases at V and 1 base at J, with 9 bases in the middle. The CDR3 region is CASSLGRGTNTEAFF. The CDR3 bases are TGTGCCAGCAGCTTAGGCCGTGGCACGAACACTGAAGCTTTCTTT.

V usage is TRBV7-6 and J usage is TRBJ2-5, with D perhaps matching TRBD1 or TRBD2 (5 bases each). The V end lost 3 bases, the J end lost 1 base, and 12 bases lay between the germline ends. CDR1 and CDR2 (germline): SGHVS, FNYEAQ. The CDR3 contains 15 residues. The CDR3 region is CASSLEDILQETQYF. The CDR3 DNA follows: TGTGCCAGCAGCTTGGAGGACATCCTCCAAGAGACCCAGTACTTC.

This chain connects TRBV6-1 to TRBJ1-1, with 7 bases aligning to TRBD1. The length of the CDR3 is 14 residues. Germline CDR1 reads MNHNS; CDR2 reads SASEGT. V lost 3 bases and J lost 4; bases outside the gene matches: 5. CDR3 sequence: CASSEGTDLTEAFF. In DNA, the CDR3 is TGTGCCAGCAGTGAGGGGACAGACCTCACTGAAGCTTTCTTT.

The rearrangement joins TRBV27 to TRBJ1-5; maybe TRBD1 (6 bases). In germline, CDR1 is MNHEY, CDR2 SMNVEV (reference sequence). Trimming cost V 5 bases and J 4 bases, with 9 bases left between them. This CDR3 contains 13 residues. The CDR3 protein is CASSPGQNQPQHF. For the CDR3, the DNA is TGTGCCAGCAGTCCGGGACAAAATCAGCCCCAGCATTTT.

Written as DNA, the CDR3 is TGCAGCGTTGATGAGGTCGAGCGGGGTTACAATGAGCAGTTCTTC. As protein: CSVDEVERGYNEQFF. The genes are TRBV29-1 and TRBJ2-1; 7 positions match TRBD2. J gave up 4 bases and V 3 bases, and 9 bases lay outside the gene matches. The germline CDR1 and CDR2 sequences are SQVTM and ANQGSEA. The CDR3 spans 15 residues.

This clone was picked up a small number of times. The rearrangement uses TRBV9 and TRBJ2-3; D gene ambiguous. Germline loops: CDR1 SGDLS, CDR2 YYNGEE. The CDR3 totals 13 residues. The V end was cut by 3 bases, the J end by 6 bases, with 11 bases between. The CDR3 nucleotides are TGTGCCAGCAGCGGAAGGATGCGGGATACGCAGTATTTT. It is translated as CASSGRMRDTQYF.

About this clone: A read error may produce the germline difference seen at one junction end. The CDR3 coding sequence is TGTGCCACCAGCAGAGATGACAGTCATCACCCCCAGCATTTT. This gives the protein CATSRDDSHHPQHF. V usage is TRBV15 and J usage is TRBJ1-5; D possibly corresponds to TRBD1 (5 bases). The CDR3 runs to 14 residues. Germline V gene data show CDR1 as LNHNV and CDR2 as YYDKDF (reference sequence).

CDR3 loop: CASSLDSGGAYNEQFF. Here the CDR3 DNA reads TGTGCCAGCAGCTTAGACAGCGGGGGGGCCTACAATGAGCAGTTCTTC. The chain uses TRBV7-8 and TRBJ2-1; 10 bases align to TRBD2. The CDR3 has 16 residues. V lost 1 base to trimming and J lost 2 bases; unmatched junction nucleotides: 2. Germline loops: CDR1 SGHVS, CDR2 FQNEAQ.